A single sample gave rise to the 10 T cell receptor beta chains below, sequenced in a study of blood T cell repertoires in COVID-19. This table comes from immunoSEQ multiplex PCR, and its TCRdb copy is limited to in-frame clones, with some not included. The sample includes 90,000 or so clones, around 88% seen only once; the top ten take 20% to 30%. Source material: peripheral blood. These receptors originate from a human donor in a cohort sampled during active COVID-19.

This clone was seen a single time. The V call is TRBV11-3, the J call TRBJ2-3; 7 bases are shared with TRBD2. V gave up 5 bases and J gave up 1 base; unmatched junction bases: 12. The germline gives CDR1 SGHNT, CDR2 YENEEA. The CDR3 extends over 17 amino acids. CDR3 loop: CASSPSGTSARTDTQYF. CDR3 DNA: TGTGCCAGCAGCCCCTCCGGTACTAGCGCCCGCACAGATACGCAGTATTTT.

The genes are TRBV27 and TRBJ2-3, with 8 bases identical to TRBD2. Germline lookup yields CDR1 MNHEY and CDR2 SMNVEV (reference sequence). The CDR3 has 16 amino acids. Unmatched junction bases numbered 8, after V lost 2 bases and J lost 4 bases. The CDR3: CASSLRSGSIADTQYF. CDR3 sequence (DNA): TGTGCCAGCAGTTTAAGGAGCGGGAGTATCGCAGATACGCAGTATTTT.

The chain has TRBV4-3 and TRBJ1-4; the match to TRBD1 covers 9 bases. V lost 3 bases and J lost 6; bases outside the gene matches: 5. The CDR3 runs to 15 residues. Germline CDR1 is LGHNA and CDR2 is YSLEER. CDR3 bases: TGCGCCAGCAGCCACACAGGGGGCCGGGATGAAAAACTGTTTTTT. Its translation: CASSHTGGRDEKLFF.

This chain links TRBV28 with TRBJ1-5; 7 bases agree with TRBD1. Germline values: CDR1 MDHEN, CDR2 SYDVKM. The CDR3 spans 12 residues. The trim removed 8 bases at V and 2 bases at J, leaving 0 bases unmatched. CDR3 sequence (DNA): TGTGCCAGCGGGACAGGCAATCAGCCCCAGCATTTT. Encoded protein: CASGTGNQPQHF.

This rearrangement joins TRBV6-5 to TRBJ2-7, with 9 bases matching TRBD1. Trimming took 7 bases from V and 0 from J; bases not matched to a gene: 4. The germline V gene has CDR1 MNHEY and CDR2 SVGAGI. The CDR3 loop spans 14 amino acids. The CDR3 coding sequence is TGTGCCAGCACTCGGGACAGGGACTCCTACGAGCAGTACTTC. Amino acids: CASTRDRDSYEQYF.

The V gene is TRBV5-6, the J gene TRBJ1-1, with 10 bases that match TRBD1. The J segment lost 4 bases and the V segment lost 3 bases, leaving 9 bases of the junction unmatched. The CDR3 runs to 16 residues. The germline CDR1 and CDR2 sequences are SGHDT and YYEEEE. The CDR3 here is CASSSPGQGKLTEAFF. The CDR3 DNA follows: TGTGCCAGCAGCTCTCCGGGACAGGGGAAGCTCACTGAAGCTTTCTTT.

The chain couples TRBV15 to TRBJ2-1; TRBD1 might be the D (8 bases). Trimming removed 5 bases at V and 6 bases at J, with 17 bases between. The CDR3 extends over 15 amino acids. Germline assignment: CDR1 LNHNV and CDR2 YYDKDF (reference sequence). The CDR3 DNA reads TGTGCCACCAGCCGACTGGACAGGGAGGGCAATGAGCAGTTCTTC. This encodes CATSRLDREGNEQFF.

The chain is built from TRBV24-1 and TRBJ2-3; TRBD1 matches 8 bases. The CDR3 sequence is 15 residues long. CDR1 and CDR2 from the germline V gene are KGHDR and SFDVKD. V lost 5 bases to trimming and J lost 1 base; unmatched junction nucleotides: 4. The CDR3 spells CATSAPDRGTDTQYF. The DNA for the CDR3 is TGTGCCACCAGTGCTCCGGACAGGGGCACAGATACGCAGTATTTT.

V usage is TRBV10-3 and J usage is TRBJ2-1; TRBD2 matches 9 bases. V dropped 5 bases and J dropped 4; count of bases not matched to a gene: 9. Per the germline V gene, CDR1 is ENHRY and CDR2 is SYGVKD. The CDR3 totals 16 residues. This chain's CDR3 is CAISRTSEGRYNEQFF. DNA of the CDR3: TGTGCCATCAGTCGGACTAGCGAGGGGAGGTACAATGAGCAGTTCTTC.

V is TRBV9 and J is TRBJ2-5, with 7 nucleotides matching TRBD1. Trimming took 3 bases from V and 6 from J; bases not matched to a gene: 5. Germline CDR1 and CDR2: SGDLS and YYNGEE. The CDR3 is made up of 13 amino acids. The CDR3 sequence is CASSDDRVKTQYF. The CDR3 DNA is TGTGCCAGCAGCGACGACAGGGTTAAGACCCAGTACTTC. Full variable domain (rest looked up from reference TRBV9 and TRBJ2-5): DSGVTQTPKHLITATGQRVTLRCSPRSGDLSVYWYQQSLDQGLQFLIQYYNGEERAKGNILERFSAQQFPDLHSELNLSSLELGDSALYFCASSDDRVKTQYFGPGTRLLVL.